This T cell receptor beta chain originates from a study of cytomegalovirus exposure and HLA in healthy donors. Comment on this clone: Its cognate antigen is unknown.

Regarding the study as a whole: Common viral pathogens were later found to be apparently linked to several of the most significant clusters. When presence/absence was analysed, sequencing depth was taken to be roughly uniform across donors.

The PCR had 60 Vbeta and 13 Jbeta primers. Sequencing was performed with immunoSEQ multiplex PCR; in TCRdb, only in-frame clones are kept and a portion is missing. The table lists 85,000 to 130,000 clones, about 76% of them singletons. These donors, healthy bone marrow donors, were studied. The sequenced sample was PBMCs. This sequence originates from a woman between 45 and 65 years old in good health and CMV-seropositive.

CDR3 nucleotide sequence: TGTGCCAGCAGCGGAATAGACAGCCTCTATGGCTACACCTTC. Protein sequence: CASSGIDSLYGYTF. The chain joins TRBV5-6 to TRBJ1-2; a weak D match, TRBD1 (5 bases). The CDR3 is made up of 14 amino acids. V shed 4 bases and J shed 4 bases, with 14 bases lying between them. Germline CDR1 reads SGHDT; CDR2 reads YYEEEE.